The 14 T cell receptor beta chains below all came from one sample that was sequenced in a study of T cell repertoires in cytomegalovirus infection. The antigens of these receptors remain unknown. Via MiXCR, TCRdb re-called the reads, giving one row per CDR3 protein. This sample has about 700,000 distinct CDR3 sequences, with 30% to 40% found just once. The sequenced sample was cultured PBMCs, obtained from culture after CMV antigen stimulation. The receptor source for this set is a human donor in good health (CMV status not recorded). Some clones in this sample may be carry-over from other donors' samples.

This clonotype was seen ten or more times. The chain uses TRBV7-6 and TRBJ2-2; D assignment may be TRBD1 or TRBD2 (6 bases each). V lost 5 bases, J lost 4 bases, and 11 bases lay in between. This CDR3 has 14 residues. Germline CDR1 SGHVS, CDR2 FNYEAQ. CDR3 loop: CASSTEGGTGELFF. The CDR3 nucleotides read TGTGCCAGCAGCACCGAGGGGGGCACCGGGGAGCTGTTTTTT.

This clonotype was counted a few times. The chain uses TRBV7-9 and TRBJ2-7; D is unclear. The CDR3 has 13 residues. Trimming left V 5 bases short and J 3 bases short, with 11 bases between. Germline assignment: CDR1 SEHNR and CDR2 FQNEAQ (reference sequence). The CDR3 is CASSRDGYYEQYF. The CDR3 region has the DNA TGTGCCAGCAGCCGTGACGGTTACTACGAGCAGTACTTC.

This clonotype appeared a few times. This sequence joins TRBV15 and TRBJ2-3, with 12 bases fitting TRBD1. The CDR3 contains 17 residues. Looked up from germline, CDR1 is LNHNV and CDR2 is YYDKDF (reference sequence). V dropped 5 bases and J dropped 3; count of bases not matched to a gene: 9. The CDR3 DNA sequence: TGTGCCACCAGCCCGAGGCCGGGACAGGGGGCTACAGATACGCAGTATTTT. Residues: CATSPRPGQGATDTQYF.

V gene TRBV10-3 combines with J gene TRBJ1-3; D uncertain. Looked up from germline, CDR1 is ENHRY and CDR2 is SYGVKD. V was pared by 3 bases and J by 2 bases, with 8 bases between. The CDR3 totals 14 residues. CDR3 bases: TGTGCCATCAGTGACGGCTTCGCTGGAAACACCATATATTTT. Translating it yields CAISDGFAGNTIYF.

The gene calls are TRBV2 and TRBJ1-4; 8 nucleotides align to TRBD1. The CDR3 is 13 residues long. V lost 6 bases, J lost 7 bases, and 4 bases stayed unmatched. Germline values: CDR1 SNHLY, CDR2 FYNNEI. The CDR3 coding sequence is TGTGCCAGCAGCCAGACAGGGGTTGAAAAACTGTTTTTT. Its protein is CASSQTGVEKLFF.

The chain uses TRBV7-8 and TRBJ2-5; D might be TRBD1 (7 bases). V lost 5 bases to trimming and J lost 4 bases, with 20 bases between them. CDR1 and CDR2 (germline): SGHVS, FQNEAQ. The CDR3 is 16 residues long. CDR3 loop: CASSLRTGYGGETQYF. The CDR3 nucleotides read TGTGCCAGCAGCCTTCGGACAGGTTACGGGGGAGAGACCCAGTACTTC.

At least ten counts were recorded for this clonotype. The rearrangement links TRBV7-2 to TRBJ2-1; no clear D. The CDR3 contains 15 residues. Trimming cost V 3 bases and J 0 bases, with 9 bases left between them. CDR1 is SGHTA and CDR2 is FQGNSA in the germline V gene. The CDR3 sequence is CASSFRMSSYNEQFF. CDR3 bases: TGTGCCAGCAGCTTCCGGATGAGCTCCTACAATGAGCAGTTCTTC. The complete variable domain, with remaining parts taken from reference TRBV7-2 and TRBJ2-1, reads GAGVSQSPSNKVTEKGKDVELRCDPISGHTALYWYRQSLGQGLEFLIYFQGNSAPDKSGLPSDRFSAERTGGSVSTLTIQRTQQEDSAVYLCASSFRMSSYNEQFFGPGTRLTVL.

This clonotype showed up just once. V gene TRBV27 combines with J gene TRBJ1-4; no firm D call. CDR1 and CDR2 (germline): MNHEY, SMNVEV (reference sequence). The CDR3 extends over 15 amino acids. V was cut by 5 bases and J by 1 base, with 11 bases left in between. The CDR3 nucleotides are TGTGCCAGCAGTCCCGACCTGGGAACTAATGAAAAACTGTTTTTT. This codes for CASSPDLGTNEKLFF.

In this sample, this clonotype turned up once. The chain couples TRBV6-5 to TRBJ2-2; D not resolved. Trimming shortened V by 10 bases and J by 11 bases, and 8 bases separated the two germline ends. The CDR3 covers 9 residues. Germline V gene lookup returns CDR1 MNHEY and CDR2 SVGAGI. The CDR3 nucleotides read TGTGCCATTTCTCGCGAGCTGTTTTTT. This translates into CAISRELFF.

This clonotype came up once. The J gene is TRBJ2-7, the V gene TRBV4-1, with a tentative D call TRBD1 (6 bases). The CDR3 contains 14 residues. CDR1 and CDR2 from the germline V gene are MGHRA and YSYEKL. Trimming removed 2 bases from V and 2 bases from J, with 10 bases in between. Here the CDR3 reads CASSQPDSPYEQYF. In nucleotides, the CDR3 is TGCGCCAGCAGCCAACCGGACAGCCCCTACGAGCAGTACTTC.

This clonotype has more than one count but fewer than ten. The V call is TRBV11-2, the J call TRBJ2-7, with 7 nucleotides matching TRBD2. The CDR3 totals 17 residues. Per germline, CDR1 SGHAT and CDR2 FQNNGV. With 2 bases clipped from V and 6 bases from J, the junction kept 16 bases outside the gene matches. The CDR3 sequence is CASSLRRRAGAPPEQYF. CDR3 nucleotides: TGTGCCAGCAGCTTAAGACGGCGGGCGGGAGCCCCGCCCGAGCAGTACTTC.

As to this clonotype: A read error may account for a junction end that differs from germline. The chain recombines TRBV6-5 with TRBJ2-7; weak D call: TRBD2 (6 bases). Germline V gives CDR1 MNHEY, CDR2 SVGAGI. The CDR3 runs 11 residues. The CDR3 protein is CASVLGGVLHF. The CDR3 DNA follows: TGTGCCAGCGTACTAGGAGGGGTTCTCCACTTC.

This chain uses TRBV6-2 or TRBV6-3 with TRBJ2-6; tentative D call: TRBD1 (7 bases). CDR1 is MNHEY, CDR2 SVGEGT, per germline. The CDR3 loop spans 16 amino acids. V shed 8 bases and J shed 0 bases, with 14 bases lying between them. The CDR3 loop is CASGGTAYSGANVLTF. The DNA for the CDR3 is TGTGCCAGCGGGGGGACAGCCTACTCTGGGGCCAACGTCCTGACTTTC.

The chain employs TRBV11-2 and TRBJ1-2, with 11 nucleotides matching TRBD1. Unmatched junction bases numbered 4, after V lost 0 bases and J lost 4 bases. From germline, CDR1 is SGHAT and CDR2 FQNNGV. The CDR3 contains 16 residues. The CDR3 DNA reads as TGTGCCAGCAGCTTAGATTGGACAGGGGGCGTCTATGGCTACACCTTC. Translating gives CASSLDWTGGVYGYTF.